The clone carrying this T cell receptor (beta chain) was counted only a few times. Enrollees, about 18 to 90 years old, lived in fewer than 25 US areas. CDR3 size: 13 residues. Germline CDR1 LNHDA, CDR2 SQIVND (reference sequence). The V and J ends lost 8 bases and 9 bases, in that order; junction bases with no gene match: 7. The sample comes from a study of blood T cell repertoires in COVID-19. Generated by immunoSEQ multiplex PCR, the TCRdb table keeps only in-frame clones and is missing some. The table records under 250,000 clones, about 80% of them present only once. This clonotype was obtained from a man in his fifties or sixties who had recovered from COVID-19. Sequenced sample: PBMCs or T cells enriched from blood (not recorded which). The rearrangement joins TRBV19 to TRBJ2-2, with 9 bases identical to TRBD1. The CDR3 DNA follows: TGTGCCAGTGGGACAGGGCAGGTCCGGGAGCTGTTTTTT. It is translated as CASGTGQVRELFF.